This T cell receptor (beta chain) was captured by sequencing in a study of immune characterization of retroperitoneal liposarcoma. The table lists this clonotype with many counts. The CDR3 has 14 residues. TCRdb called the PCR reads again in MiXCR, with one record for every CDR3 protein. The table has some 10,000 distinct CDR3 sequences, 37% seen once; the top ten hold under 30%. This TCR was sampled from a male donor with retroperitoneal liposarcoma. Specimen: tumor tissue. The chain links TRBV12-3 or TRBV12-4 to TRBJ2-1; TRBD2 agrees at 8 bases. Near its end, the DNA agrees better with TRBJ2-7, so the J call may be wrong. As DNA, the CDR3 is TGTGCCAGCAGCATGAGCGGGAGAGCCTACGAGCAGTACTTC. It is translated as CASSMSGRAYEQYF.